Following are 9 T cell receptor beta chains from one sample sequenced in a study of blood T cell repertoires in COVID-19. Repertoires were generated with immunoSEQ multiplex PCR, while TCRdb's copy carries only in-frame clones and drops some. The sample shows tens of thousands of clones, around four fifths of them seen only once. Material: peripheral blood. The source of these receptors is a human donor in a cohort sampled during active COVID-19.

V usage is TRBV5-6 and J usage is TRBJ2-7; D remains ambiguous. V was pared by 2 bases and J by 0 bases, with 6 bases between. Germline assignment: CDR1 SGHDT and CDR2 YYEEEE. The CDR3 spans 13 residues. As DNA, the CDR3 is TGTGCCAGCAGCTTCTCCAGCTCCTACGAGCAGTACTTC. Translated: CASSFSSSYEQYF.

The chain joins TRBV3-1 (or the pseudogene TRBV3-2) to TRBJ1-2, with D tentatively TRBD1 (5 bases). CDR3 length: 15 residues. V was clipped by 0 bases and J by 4 bases, with 12 bases between them. Germline V gene lookup returns CDR1 LGHDT and CDR2 YNNKEL (reference sequence). CDR3 DNA: TGTGCCAGCAGCCAAGAAAACGGGGGTCCCTATGGCTACACCTTC. Translated: CASSQENGGPYGYTF.

Only a few counts were recorded for this clone. The DNA for the CDR3 is TGTGCCAGCAGTTATTCAGGGTCCGATGAAAAACTGTTTTTT. The encoded protein is CASSYSGSDEKLFF. The gene calls are TRBV27 and TRBJ1-4; D perhaps matches TRBD1 (5 bases). There are 14 residues in the CDR3. CDR1 and CDR2 from the germline V gene are MNHEY and SMNVEV (reference sequence). The germline V and J ends were trimmed by 4 bases and 6 bases, with 12 bases remaining between them.

The chain carries TRBV7-6 and TRBJ1-1; a weak D match, TRBD1 (6 bases). V lost 3 bases and J 8 bases, leaving 10 bases between the germline ends. CDR3 size: 12 residues. CDR1 and CDR2 (germline): SGHVS, FNYEAQ. Here the CDR3 DNA reads TGTGCCAGCAGCTTCCCTGGACAGGAAGCTTTCTTT. Translated, it gives CASSFPGQEAFF.

The CDR3 bases are TGTGCCAGCAGCACACATCCCCCAGAGACCCAGTACTTC. Protein product: CASSTHPPETQYF. The chain links TRBV6-5 to TRBJ2-5; D not certain. With 6 bases removed from V and 4 bases from J, the gap between germline ends came to 12 bases. The CDR3 runs to 13 residues. From germline, CDR1 is MNHEY and CDR2 SVGAGI.

This clone has just a few counts. The chain uses TRBV4-3 and TRBJ2-7; weak D call: TRBD2 (6 bases). The CDR3 contains 14 residues. The V gene lost 4 bases and the J gene lost 3 bases, with 13 bases spanning the gap. CDR1 and CDR2 from the germline V gene are LGHNA and YSLEER. The CDR3: CASSPELSGYEQYF. The CDR3 DNA sequence: TGCGCCAGCAGCCCAGAACTTAGCGGCTACGAGCAGTACTTC.

V is TRBV10-2 and J is TRBJ1-1; D is perhaps TRBD1 (6 bases). The CDR3 totals 13 residues. The germline gives CDR1 WSHSY, CDR2 SAAADI. The germline V and J ends were trimmed by 5 bases and 5 bases, with 12 bases remaining between them. The CDR3 spells CASSRDTMTEAFF. Here the CDR3 DNA reads TGCGCCAGCAGTCGGGACACGATGACTGAAGCTTTCTTT.

J is TRBJ2-3 and V is TRBV6-6, with 7 nucleotides matching TRBD1. J gave up 0 bases and V 2 bases, and 5 bases lay outside the gene matches. CDR3 length: 16 amino acids. Germline assignment: CDR1 MNHNY and CDR2 SVGAGI (reference sequence). The CDR3 loop reads CASSYLGDSSTDTQYF. CDR3 DNA: TGTGCCAGCAGTTACCTCGGGGACAGTAGCACAGATACGCAGTATTTT.

V is TRBV6-6 and J is TRBJ1-6, with 7 bases fitting TRBD1. Per germline, CDR1 MNHNY and CDR2 SVGAGI (reference sequence). Trimming removed 4 bases from V and 4 bases from J; junction bases left unmatched: 7. CDR3 length: 16 amino acids. Written as DNA, the CDR3 is TGTGCCAGCAGTTTCCTCCCGGGACAGTATAATTCACCCCTCCACTTT. Its translation: CASSFLPGQYNSPLHF.